The source of this T cell receptor (beta chain) is a study of blood T cell repertoires in COVID-19. Across the whole study: Whether acute or convalescent, the COVID-19 samples came from the United States, Italy and Spain. T cells, B-cell-depleted T cells, or PBMCs provided the cDNA or gDNA that served as material.

In the original workflow: Nucleated cell number was recorded as an estimate derived from reference gene primer amplification. TCRdb's copy holds only in-frame clones and misses some; the assay was immunoSEQ multiplex PCR. V and J calls and clone size are as listed in that table; D and trimming were resolved from the DNA. In the table there are 270,000 or so clones, around 82% of which are singletons. The specimen sequenced was peripheral blood. The clonotype was recovered from a woman between 18 and 29 years old with acute or convalescent COVID-19.

The CDR3, as DNA: TGTGCCAGCAGCTTTGAGGTTAACACTGAAGCTTTCTTT. It is translated as CASSFEVNTEAFF. The chain uses TRBV7-9 and TRBJ1-1, with D uncertain. Trimming stripped 3 bases from V and 2 bases from J, with 7 bases between. Germline lookup yields CDR1 SEHNR and CDR2 FQNEAQ (reference sequence). The CDR3 is 13 amino acids.